Below, 21 T cell receptor beta chains from the same sample are listed, as sequenced in a study of blood T cells in healthy people across ages. Together with a sample-barcoded 5' primer, a J-beta primer mix was included in a second PCR lasting about 6 to 11 cycles. One entry per CDR3 protein, called by TCRdb with MiXCR from the 5' RACE reads. The table has nearly 800,000 distinct CDR3 sequences, just over 55% seen once. The sample comprised blood. The receptors shown here come from a man aged 40-49 years in good health.

V gene TRBV24-1 combines with J gene TRBJ2-1; a possible D gene is TRBD1 (6 bases). With 1 base removed from V and 8 bases from J, the gap between germline ends came to 14 bases. This CDR3 is 15 amino acids long. The V gene's germline CDR1 is KGHDR and CDR2 SFDVKD. The CDR3 DNA is TGTGCCACCAGTGATTTTGGACAGACTATCTATGAGCAGTTCTTC. Its translation is CATSDFGQTIYEQFF.

The chain joins TRBV6-1 to TRBJ1-2; 7 nucleotides align to TRBD1. There are 14 residues in the CDR3. Trimming removed 6 bases from V and 3 bases from J; junction bases left unmatched: 7. CDR1 and CDR2 (germline): MNHNS, SASEGT. The CDR3 reads CASRGGGGDYGYTF. The CDR3 nucleotides are TGTGCCAGCAGGGGGGGAGGGGGCGACTATGGCTACACCTTC.

The V call is TRBV28, the J call TRBJ2-5, with D possibly being TRBD2 (6 bases). V was cut by 3 bases and J by 3 bases, with 11 bases left in between. The germline V gene has CDR1 MDHEN and CDR2 SYDVKM. The CDR3 spans 14 residues. The CDR3 nucleotides read TGTGCCAGCAGTTTCCCCGCGGGGAAAGAGACCCAGTACTTC. It translates to CASSFPAGKETQYF.

The CDR3 DNA sequence: TGCGCCAGCAGCTTGGTATCCAGGACTCTCGATGAGCAGTTCTTC. This sequence encodes CASSLVSRTLDEQFF. The V and J genes are TRBV5-1 and TRBJ2-1, with D perhaps matching TRBD2 (5 bases). CDR1 is SGHRS, CDR2 YFSETQ, per germline. This CDR3 has 15 residues. V lost 0 bases, J lost 8 bases, and 15 bases lay in between.

This clonotype has only a few counts. V is TRBV25-1 and J is TRBJ2-5; D is unclear. This CDR3 spans 12 amino acids. Trimming took off 3 bases at V and 7 bases at J, with 9 bases between the two ends. Germline V lookup: CDR1 MGHDK, CDR2 SYGVNS. The CDR3 reads CASSDGKGTQYF. The DNA of the CDR3 is TGTGCCAGCAGTGATGGGAAAGGGACCCAGTACTTC.

The CDR3 DNA is TGTGCCAGCAGCTTAAATTATTGGGGGAGAGGACGGACAGATACGCAGTATTTT. Its translation is CASSLNYWGRGRTDTQYF. The J gene is TRBJ2-3, the V gene TRBV11-2; possibly TRBD1 or TRBD2 for D (5 bases each). The V end lost 2 bases, the J end lost 3 bases, and 21 bases lay between the germline ends. The germline CDR1 and CDR2 sequences are SGHAT and FQNNGV. The CDR3 consists of 18 residues.

The chain recombines TRBV20-1 with TRBJ2-5, with D perhaps given as TRBD1 or TRBD2 (5 bases each). Germline lookup yields CDR1 DFQATT and CDR2 SNEGSKA (reference sequence). The CDR3 loop spans 14 amino acids. The V end was cut by 4 bases, the J end by 2 bases, with 14 bases between. The DNA for the CDR3 is TGCAGTGCTACACCGGGACCTAGTCAAGAGACCCAGTACTTC. Residues: CSATPGPSQETQYF.

This clonotype was seen a handful of times. This chain joins TRBV6-5 and TRBJ2-5; 10 positions agree with TRBD2. Germline trimming cut 0 bases from V and 2 bases from J; bases unmatched to any gene: 9. This CDR3 has 18 amino acids. Germline CDR1 and CDR2: MNHEY and SVGAGI. In DNA form, the CDR3 reads TGTGCCAGCAGTTACTCGAGGCCTAGCGGGAGTAGGCAAGAGACCCAGTACTTC. Amino acid sequence: CASSYSRPSGSRQETQYF.

The J gene is TRBJ1-2, the V gene TRBV12-3 or TRBV12-4; TRBD1 matches at 9 bases. Germline trimming cut 6 bases from V and 4 bases from J; bases unmatched to any gene: 9. CDR3 length: 15 amino acids. This CDR3 is CASSRPGQGPYGYTF. CDR3 sequence (DNA): TGTGCCAGCAGCCGCCCGGGACAGGGCCCCTATGGCTACACCTTC.

The chain combines TRBV28 with TRBJ2-7; 7 positions agree with TRBD1. CDR1 and CDR2 (germline): MDHEN, SYDVKM. V shed 5 bases, J shed 4 bases, and the junction held 8 bases outside the gene matches. The CDR3 loop spans 14 amino acids. CDR3 loop: CASSVIRGPYEQYF. CDR3 DNA sequence: TGTGCCAGCAGTGTAATAAGGGGGCCTTACGAGCAGTACTTC.

The V and J genes are TRBV10-3 and TRBJ2-7, with 12 bases lining up with TRBD1. The CDR3 sequence is 13 residues long. Losses at the gene ends were 9 bases for V and 5 bases for J; bases not matched to a gene: 5. The germline CDR1 and CDR2 sequences are ENHRY and SYGVKD. DNA for the CDR3: TGTGCCATTCAAGGGACAGGGGGCGACGAGCAGTACTTC. Amino acid sequence: CAIQGTGGDEQYF.

As regards this clonotype: Germline and junction disagree at one end, which may indicate a read error. V gene TRBV20-1 combines with J gene TRBJ2-5; D is unresolved. CDR1 is DFQATT, CDR2 SNEGSKA, per germline (reference sequence). The CDR3 is 13 amino acids. CDR3 DNA sequence: TGCGGTGCTAGAGACGCCAGAGGAGAGACCCAGTACTTC. Translation gives CGARDARGETQYF.

CDR3 sequence (DNA): TGCAGTGCTAGGGCGGACAGGGGGTTTCAGACCCAGTACTTC. It codes for CSARADRGFQTQYF. This sequence joins TRBV20-1 and TRBJ2-5, with 10 bases identical to TRBD1. V was pared by 3 bases and J by 6 bases, with 7 bases of the junction left unmatched. The CDR3 consists of 14 residues. Germline V CDR1 and CDR2: DFQATT, SNEGSKA (reference sequence).

This clonotype was seen more than once but under ten times. Here the CDR3 DNA reads TGCAGTGCTAGGGTCCCAAAACTAAAGTCCTACGAGCAGTACTTC. Its translation is CSARVPKLKSYEQYF. The chain combines TRBV20-1 with TRBJ2-7; D ambiguous. Trimming removed 3 bases at V and 1 base at J, with 16 bases between. The CDR3 runs to 15 residues. Germline lookup yields CDR1 DFQATT and CDR2 SNEGSKA (reference sequence).

The chain combines TRBV4-3 with TRBJ1-4, with a weak D call TRBD1 (6 bases). The V end lost 3 bases, the J end lost 12 bases, and 14 bases lay between the germline ends. The germline V gene has CDR1 LGHNA and CDR2 YSLEER. This CDR3 contains 13 residues. DNA for the CDR3: TGCGCCAGCAGCCAGACCGTGGGGGCAGAACTGTTTTTT. It codes for CASSQTVGAELFF.

The chain employs TRBV5-1 and TRBJ2-2; a possible D gene is TRBD1 (5 bases). The CDR3 extends over 16 amino acids. Germline assignment: CDR1 SGHRS and CDR2 YFSETQ. Trimming removed 4 bases at V and 0 bases at J, with 13 bases between. CDR3 DNA: TGCGCCAGCAGCGTGACAGTTACCTCGAACACCGGGGAGCTGTTTTTT. Translating gives CASSVTVTSNTGELFF. Based on the CDR3 plus reference TRBV5-1 and TRBJ2-2, the full variable domain is KAGVTQTPRYLIKTRGQQVTLSCSPISGHRSVSWYQQTPGQGLQFLFEYFSETQRNKGNFPGRFSGRQFSNSRSEMNVSTLELGDSALYLCASSVTVTSNTGELFFGEGSRLTVL.

The chain links TRBV12-3 or TRBV12-4 to TRBJ1-2; 8 bases align to TRBD1. With V trimmed by 6 bases and J by 8 bases, 8 bases remained unmatched. The length of the CDR3 is 13 residues. CDR3 coding DNA: TGTGCCAGCAGCCTGGGACAGGTTGACGGCTACACCTTC. Its translation: CASSLGQVDGYTF.

This clonotype was observed a handful of times. The chain combines TRBV10-3 with TRBJ2-1; 13 positions match TRBD2. Trimming cost V 6 bases and J 10 bases; bases outside gene matches: 3. This CDR3 contains 13 residues. The germline gives CDR1 ENHRY, CDR2 SYGVKD. CDR3: CAISGLAGEEQFF. For the CDR3, the DNA is TGTGCCATCAGCGGACTAGCGGGAGAGGAGCAGTTCTTC.

A remark on this clonotype: A much larger clone lies a single base off, so this may be a read error. The rearrangement joins TRBV5-1 to TRBJ1-2; maybe TRBD1 (5 bases). The CDR3 contains 12 residues. Germline CDR1 SGHRS, CDR2 YFSETQ. Between the trimmed V and J ends, which lost 3 bases and 9 bases, there was a span of 12 bases. CDR3 DNA: TGCGCCAGCAGCTCAACACGGGGGAGCTACACCTTC. It specifies CASSSTRGSYTF.

The CDR3 protein is CASSLRTGGSTEAFF. CDR3 in DNA: TGTGCCAGCAGTCTCAGGACAGGGGGCAGTACTGAAGCTTTCTTT. The chain combines TRBV28 with TRBJ1-1, with 11 bases aligning to TRBD1. Losses at the gene ends were 5 bases for V and 5 bases for J; bases not matched to a gene: 7. Germline V gene sequence: CDR1 MDHEN, CDR2 SYDVKM. The CDR3 consists of 15 residues.

This sequence joins TRBV9 and TRBJ2-3; maybe TRBD2 (5 bases). V gave up 5 bases and J gave up 2 bases, with 12 bases separating them. Germline V gene sequence: CDR1 SGDLS, CDR2 YYNGEE. The CDR3 covers 14 residues. The CDR3 DNA follows: TGTGCCAGCAGACCGATTCGGGACACAGATACGCAGTATTTT. Translated: CASRPIRDTDTQYF.